This T cell receptor (beta chain) was recovered during a study of shared clonotypes between healthy human individuals. Across the whole study: Researchers drew samples from a couple of women and a few men aged 18 to 49.

As for this clone: Its antigen is unidentified.

Once extracted for a subset, genomic DNA was divided evenly among several immunoSEQ plates. Produced via immunoSEQ multiplex PCR; TCRdb's table is partial and in-frame only. Of about 770,000 clones in the sample, roughly 72% were seen once. General observations from the study: Clonotypes which were not shared had lower generation probabilities than clonotypes that all four donors shared. Exclusively blood specimens were collected; tissue repertoires likely differ.

The germline V gene encodes CDR1 SGHRS and CDR2 YFSETQ. Trimming left V 0 bases short and J 5 bases short, with 17 bases between. This CDR3 has 17 residues. This chain joins TRBV5-1 and TRBJ1-4; a weak D match, TRBD1 (6 bases). This sequence originates from a woman aged 25-40 years in good health. Source material: memory CD4+ T cells sorted from blood. Subset: CD45RA-negative fraction. In DNA form, the CDR3 reads TGCGCCAGCAGCTTGGGTGGCACCGGGGGGCTGAATGAAAAACTGTTTTTT. Its translation is CASSLGGTGGLNEKLFF.